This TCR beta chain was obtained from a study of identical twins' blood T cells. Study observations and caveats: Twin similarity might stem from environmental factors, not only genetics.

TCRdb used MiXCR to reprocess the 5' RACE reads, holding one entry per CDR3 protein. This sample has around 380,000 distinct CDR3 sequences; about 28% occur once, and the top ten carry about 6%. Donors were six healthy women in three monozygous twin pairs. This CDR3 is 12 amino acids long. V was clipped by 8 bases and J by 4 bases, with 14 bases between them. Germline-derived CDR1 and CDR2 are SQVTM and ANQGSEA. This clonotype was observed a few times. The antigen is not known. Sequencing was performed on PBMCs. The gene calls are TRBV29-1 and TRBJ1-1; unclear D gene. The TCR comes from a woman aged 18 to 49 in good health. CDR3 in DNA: TGCAGCTCAACACAGTTGAGCACTGAAGCTTTCTTT. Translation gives CSSTQLSTEAFF.